The 4 T cell receptor beta chains below were found in one sample sequenced in a study of T cell repertoires in cytomegalovirus infection. Each CDR3 protein gets one entry after TCRdb re-called the reads with MiXCR. The table has fewer than 85,000 distinct CDR3 sequences, approximately 3.6% seen once. Input material: PBMCs. The source is a human donor in good health (CMV status not recorded). Some clones in this sample may be carry-over from other donors' samples.

This clonotype was observed many times. The chain carries TRBV10-3 and TRBJ2-7, with a tentative D call TRBD1 (6 bases). The CDR3 runs 13 residues. Deletions cut 6 bases from V and 0 bases from J, with 9 bases between. The germline CDR1 and CDR2 sequences are ENHRY and SYGVKD. DNA of the CDR3: TGTGCCATCAGAACGGACAGCTCCTACGAGCAGTACTTC. Amino acids: CAIRTDSSYEQYF.

The rearrangement uses TRBV14 and TRBJ2-5; the D gene is possibly TRBD1 (6 bases). Trimming cost V 2 bases and J 4 bases, with 14 bases left between them. The CDR3 is 15 amino acids. The V gene's germline CDR1 is SGHDN and CDR2 FVKESK. CDR3 amino acids: CASSQRSGQRETQYF. CDR3 DNA sequence: TGTGCCAGCAGCCAAAGGTCGGGACAACGAGAGACCCAGTACTTC.

This clonotype was counted many times. The chain joins TRBV20-1 to TRBJ2-1, with a possible D match to TRBD2 (6 bases). Between the trimmed V and J ends, which lost 0 bases and 1 base, there was a span of 19 bases. Per germline, CDR1 DFQATT and CDR2 SNEGSKA (reference sequence). The CDR3 spans 18 residues. CDR3 DNA: TGCAGTGCTAGAGATGAAGGCAAAGGGAGGACATCCTACAATGAGCAGTTCTTC. Its translation: CSARDEGKGRTSYNEQFF.

This clonotype was recorded many times. The rearrangement uses TRBV20-1 and TRBJ2-7; 8 bases match TRBD2. From germline, CDR1 is DFQATT and CDR2 SNEGSKA (reference sequence). This CDR3 spans 15 amino acids. The V segment lost 3 bases and the J segment 4 bases; nucleotides outside the gene matches: 11. The DNA of the CDR3 is TGCAGTGCTAGCGGCGCGAGGACTAGCCCATACGAGCAGTACTTC. This sequence encodes CSASGARTSPYEQYF.